The sample holds many counts of the clone carrying this T cell receptor beta chain. The V end was cut by 6 bases, the J end by 0 bases, with 3 bases between. CDR3 length: 13 amino acids. Germline loops: CDR1 MNHEY, CDR2 SVGAGI. Then a second PCR, running roughly 7 to 11 cycles, was carried out with a sample-barcoded 5' primer and a J-beta primer mix. TCRdb re-analysed the 5' RACE reads in MiXCR, keeping a single row per CDR3 protein. The profile shows approximately 800,000 distinct CDR3 sequences, around a quarter of them singletons. The record originates from a study of blood T cells in healthy people across ages. These data were likewise used in another study, on T cells of mothers and their children.

The source of this sequence is a boy under 18 in good health. The sequenced material came from blood. This chain connects TRBV6-5 to TRBJ2-6; D uncertain. CDR3 bases: TGTGCCAGCAGGCTCTCTGGGGCCAACGTCCTGACTTTC. Translating gives CASRLSGANVLTF.